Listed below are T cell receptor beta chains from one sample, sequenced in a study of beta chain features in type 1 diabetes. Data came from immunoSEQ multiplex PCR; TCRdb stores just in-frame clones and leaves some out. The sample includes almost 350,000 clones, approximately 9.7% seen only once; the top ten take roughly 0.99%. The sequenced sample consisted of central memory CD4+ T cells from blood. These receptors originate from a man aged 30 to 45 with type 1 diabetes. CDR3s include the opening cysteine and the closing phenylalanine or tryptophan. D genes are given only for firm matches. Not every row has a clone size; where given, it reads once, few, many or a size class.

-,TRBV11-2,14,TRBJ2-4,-,CASSLASRQNIQYF,TGTGCCAGCAGCTTAGCGTCCAGACAAAACATTCAGTACTTC
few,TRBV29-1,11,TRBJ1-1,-,CSADMNTEAFF,TGCAGCGCCGATATGAACACTGAAGCTTTCTTT
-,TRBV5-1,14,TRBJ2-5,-,CASRPSTGQETQYF,TGCGCCAGCAGACCCTCGACAGGCCAAGAGACCCAGTACTTC
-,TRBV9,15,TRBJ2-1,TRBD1,CASSPLGTEYNEQFF,TGTGCCAGCAGCCCCCTCGGGACAGAGTACAATGAGCAGTTCTTC
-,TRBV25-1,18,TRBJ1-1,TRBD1,CASSESPGQGIGDLGAFF,TGTGCCAGCAGTGAGTCCCCGGGACAGGGGATTGGGGATTTGGGAGCTTTCTTT
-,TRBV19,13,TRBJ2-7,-,CASSTDRGFEQYF,TGTGCCAGTAGTACAGATAGAGGGTTCGAGCAGTACTTC
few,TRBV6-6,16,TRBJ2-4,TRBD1,CASSYGTDPAKNIQYF,TGTGCCAGCAGTTACGGGACAGATCCTGCCAAAAACATTCAGTACTTC
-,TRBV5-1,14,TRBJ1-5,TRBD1,CASSPGQGYQPQHF,TGCGCCAGCAGCCCCGGACAGGGGTATCAGCCCCAGCATTTT
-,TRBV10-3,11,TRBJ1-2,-,CAISEAVGYTF,TGTGCCATCAGTGAGGCAGTTGGCTACACCTTC
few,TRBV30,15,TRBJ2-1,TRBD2,CAWSGLASGGDEQFF,TGTGCCTGGAGTGGATTGGCTAGCGGGGGCGATGAGCAGTTCTTC
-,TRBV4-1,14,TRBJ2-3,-,CASSFRTTADTQYF,TGCGCCAGCAGCTTTCGGACGACGGCAGATACGCAGTATTTT
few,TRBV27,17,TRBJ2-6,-,CASSLLPQGTGANVLTF,TGTGCCAGCAGTTTACTCCCCCAGGGAACCGGGGCCAACGTCCTGACTTTC
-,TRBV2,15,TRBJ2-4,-,CASSPSRLARDIQYF,TGTGCCAGCAGTCCCTCCCGATTGGCGCGGGACATTCAGTACTTC
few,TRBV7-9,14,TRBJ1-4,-,CASSLSQRGEKLFF,TGTGCCAGCAGCTTAAGCCAGAGAGGTGAAAAACTGTTTTTT
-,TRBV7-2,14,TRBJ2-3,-,CASSPGDGTDTQYF,TGTGCCAGCAGCCCCGGGGATGGCACAGATACGCAGTATTTT
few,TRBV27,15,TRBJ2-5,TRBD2,CASQPAGGNQETQYF,TGTGCCAGTCAACCGGCGGGGGGAAATCAAGAGACCCAGTACTTC
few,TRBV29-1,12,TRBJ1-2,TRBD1,CSAGTAEYGYTF,TGCAGCGCGGGGACAGCCGAGTATGGCTACACCTTC
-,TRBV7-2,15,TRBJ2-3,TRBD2,CASSLARTSGRTQYF,TGTGCCAGCAGCTTAGCCAGGACTAGCGGCCGAACGCAGTATTTT
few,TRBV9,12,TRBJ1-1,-,CASSVLGTEAFF,TGTGCCAGCAGCGTACTTGGCACTGAAGCTTTCTTT
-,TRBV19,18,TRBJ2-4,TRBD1,CASSTSAADRARQNIQYF,TGTGCCAGTAGTACCTCAGCTGCGGACAGGGCACGCCAAAACATTCAGTACTTC
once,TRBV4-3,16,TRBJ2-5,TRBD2,CASSQDGGGAAETQYF,TGCGCCAGCAGCCAAGATGGCGGGGGGGCCGCGGAGACCCAGTACTTC
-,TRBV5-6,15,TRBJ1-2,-,CASSLAQTATYGYTF,TGTGCCAGCAGCTTGGCCCAGACAGCTACTTATGGCTACACCTTC
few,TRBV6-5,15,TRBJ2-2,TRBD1,CASSRTGENTGELFF,TGTGCCAGCAGTAGGACAGGGGAAAACACCGGGGAGCTGTTTTTT
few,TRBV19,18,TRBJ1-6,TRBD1,CASSIRTGGRGIHSPLHF,TGTGCCAGTAGTATCCGGACAGGGGGCCGGGGAATCCATTCACCCCTCCACTTT
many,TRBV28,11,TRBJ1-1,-,CASLLQTEAFF,TGTGCCAGCCTTCTCCAGACTGAAGCTTTCTTT
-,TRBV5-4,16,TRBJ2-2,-,CASSLAESRNTGELFF,TGTGCCAGCAGCTTGGCGGAATCGAGAAACACCGGGGAGCTGTTTTTT
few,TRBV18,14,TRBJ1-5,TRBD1,CASSQGTGDQPQHF,TGTGCCAGCTCCCAGGGGACAGGGGATCAGCCCCAGCATTTT
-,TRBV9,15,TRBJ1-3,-,CASSVGTGAGNTIYF,TGTGCCAGCAGCGTAGGTACAGGAGCTGGAAACACCATATATTTT
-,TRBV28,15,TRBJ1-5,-,CASSPPMPSNQPQHF,TGTGCCAGCAGTCCCCCGATGCCTAGCAATCAGCCCCAGCATTTT
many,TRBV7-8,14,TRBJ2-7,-,CASSMLVTPYEQYF,TGTGCCAGCAGCATGCTCGTGACTCCCTACGAGCAGTACTTC
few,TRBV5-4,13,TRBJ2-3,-,CASSLDVGDTQYF,TGTGCCAGCAGCTTGGATGTAGGAGATACGCAGTATTTT
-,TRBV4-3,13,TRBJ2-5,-,CASSQDHRETQYF,TGCGCCAGCAGCCAAGATCATAGGGAGACCCAGTACTTC
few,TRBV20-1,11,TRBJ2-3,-,CSASPGAPQYF,TGCAGTGCTAGCCCCGGGGCGCCGCAGTATTTT
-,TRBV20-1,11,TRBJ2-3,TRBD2,CSAPTSGVQYF,TGCAGTGCCCCAACTAGCGGTGTGCAGTATTTT
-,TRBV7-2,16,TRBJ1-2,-,CASSLVVDRANYGYTF,TGTGCCAGCAGCTTAGTCGTCGACCGAGCTAACTATGGCTACACCTTC
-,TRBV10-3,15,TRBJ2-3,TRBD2,CAISSSGARTDTQYF,TGTGCCATCAGCTCTAGCGGGGCCCGCACAGATACGCAGTATTTT
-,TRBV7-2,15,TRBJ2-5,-,CASSLALAVQETQYF,TGTGCCAGCAGCTTAGCGTTGGCGGTCCAAGAGACCCAGTACTTC
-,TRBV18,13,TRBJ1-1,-,CASSPYSNTEAFF,TGTGCCAGCTCACCATACAGTAACACTGAAGCTTTCTTT
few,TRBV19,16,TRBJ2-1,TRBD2,CASSNLAGANGNEQFF,TGTGCCAGTAGTAACCTAGCGGGGGCTAATGGCAATGAGCAGTTCTTC
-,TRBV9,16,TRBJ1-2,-,CASSAAPGRQNYGYTF,TGTGCCAGCAGCGCAGCTCCGGGACGACAAAACTATGGCTACACCTTC
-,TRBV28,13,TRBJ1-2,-,CASRGRDPYGYTF,TGTGCCAGCAGGGGCCGGGACCCCTATGGCTACACCTTC
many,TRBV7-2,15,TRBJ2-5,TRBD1,CASSPSRGLVETQYF,TGTGCCAGCAGCCCCTCGAGGGGGCTCGTGGAGACCCAGTACTTC
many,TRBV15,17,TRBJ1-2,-,CATRILRTESSNYGYTF,TGTGCCACCAGGATTCTCCGGACGGAGTCTTCTAACTATGGCTACACCTTC
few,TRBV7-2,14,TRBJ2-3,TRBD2,CASSPGGSTDTQYF,TGTGCCAGCAGCCCGGGGGGAAGCACAGATACGCAGTATTTT
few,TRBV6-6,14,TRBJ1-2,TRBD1,CASSYKDRVGGYTF,TGTGCCAGCAGTTATAAGGACAGGGTCGGCGGCTACACCTTC
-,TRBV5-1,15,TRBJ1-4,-,CASSLGRVGHEKLFF,TGCGCCAGCAGCTTGGGGAGGGTCGGCCATGAAAAACTGTTTTTT
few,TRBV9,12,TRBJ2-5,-,CASSVVGGPQYF,TGTGCCAGCAGCGTAGTAGGCGGTCCCCAGTACTTC
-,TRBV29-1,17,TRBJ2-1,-,CSVEDRLRRLGDGEQFF,TGCAGCGTTGAAGATCGACTTAGACGGCTGGGAGACGGTGAGCAGTTCTTC
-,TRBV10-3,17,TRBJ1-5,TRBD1,CAISESRDRGPNQPQHF,TGTGCCATCAGTGAGTCGAGGGACAGGGGGCCCAATCAGCCCCAGCATTTT
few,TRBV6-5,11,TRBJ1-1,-,CASRDGREAFF,TGTGCCAGCAGGGACGGGAGAGAAGCTTTCTTT
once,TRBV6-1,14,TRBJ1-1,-,CASSPRGARAEAFF,TGTGCCAGCAGTCCCCGAGGGGCCAGGGCTGAAGCTTTCTTT
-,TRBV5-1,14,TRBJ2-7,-,CASSFGGSIYEQYF,TGCGCCAGCAGCTTCGGCGGCTCGATATACGAGCAGTACTTC
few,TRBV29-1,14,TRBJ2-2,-,CSVARLANTGELFF,TGCAGCGTAGCCAGACTCGCGAACACCGGGGAGCTGTTTTTT
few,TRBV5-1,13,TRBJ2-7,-,CASRPPSSYEQYF,TGCGCCAGCAGGCCCCCCAGCTCCTACGAGCAGTACTTC
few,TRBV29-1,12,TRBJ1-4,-,CSVVGQNEKLFF,TGCAGCGTTGTCGGGCAAAATGAAAAACTGTTTTTT
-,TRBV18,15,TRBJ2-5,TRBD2,CASSPLSGGQETQYF,TGTGCCAGCTCACCACTCAGCGGGGGCCAAGAGACCCAGTACTTC
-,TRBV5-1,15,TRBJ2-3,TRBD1,CASSSGDRESDTQYF,TGCGCCAGCTCGAGTGGGGACAGGGAATCAGATACGCAGTATTTT
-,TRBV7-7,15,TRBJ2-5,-,CASSLDGGSEETQYF,TGTGCCAGCAGCTTAGACGGGGGTTCCGAAGAGACCCAGTACTTC
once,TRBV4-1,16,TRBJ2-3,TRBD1,CASSQGTGAEVDTQYF,TGCGCCAGCAGCCAAGGGACAGGGGCGGAGGTGGATACGCAGTATTTT